This T cell receptor beta chain appears in the sequencing data of a study of breast tumors, draining lymph nodes, adjacent tissues. Germline V gene sequence: CDR1 DFQATT, CDR2 SNEGSKA (reference sequence). The CDR3 loop spans 16 amino acids. The trim removed 5 bases at V and 6 bases at J, leaving 14 bases unmatched. TCRdb passed the multiplex PCR reads through MiXCR, listing each CDR3 protein once. The repertoire holds about 31,000 distinct CDR3 sequences, with about 60% as singletons. As regards this clonotype: Its target is not known.

Study-level results: That most tumor T cells come from lymph nodes remained unproven. Tumor TCR diversity was below lymph nodes but above nontumor tissue. Tumor and nontumor repertoires were significantly more similar in luminal-like than in basal-like breast cancer.

The clonotype originates from a female donor with breast cancer. Some clones in this sample may be carry-over from other donors' samples. The sequenced sample consisted of breast tumor tissue. The V gene is TRBV20-1, the J gene TRBJ2-3; 10 nucleotides agree with TRBD2. The DNA of the CDR3 is TGCAGTGCTTCAACACCTCTAGCGGGAGTGGGGGATACGCAGTATTTT. It translates to CSASTPLAGVGDTQYF.